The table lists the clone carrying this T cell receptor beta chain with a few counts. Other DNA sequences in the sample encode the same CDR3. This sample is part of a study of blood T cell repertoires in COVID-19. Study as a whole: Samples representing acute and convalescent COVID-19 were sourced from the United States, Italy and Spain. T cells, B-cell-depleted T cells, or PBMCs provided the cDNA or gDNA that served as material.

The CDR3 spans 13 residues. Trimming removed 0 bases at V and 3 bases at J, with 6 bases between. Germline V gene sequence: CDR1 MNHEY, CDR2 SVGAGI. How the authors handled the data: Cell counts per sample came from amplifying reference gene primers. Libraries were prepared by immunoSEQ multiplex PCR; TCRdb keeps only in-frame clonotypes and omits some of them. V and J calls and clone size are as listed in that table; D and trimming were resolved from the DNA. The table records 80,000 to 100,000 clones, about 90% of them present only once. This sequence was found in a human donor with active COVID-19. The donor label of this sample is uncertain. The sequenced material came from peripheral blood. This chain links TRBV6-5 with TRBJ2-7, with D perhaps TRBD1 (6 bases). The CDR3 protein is CASSYSQGYEQYF. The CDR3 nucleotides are TGTGCCAGCAGTTACTCACAGGGCTACGAGCAGTACTTC.